One sample yielded the 14 T cell receptor beta chains listed below, sequenced in a study of blood T cells in healthy people across ages (dated by TCRdb to the mid-2010s). The receptor library was made with 5' RACE. This sample was sequenced with an Illumina HiSeq 2500. The second PCR ran for roughly 7 to 12 cycles and used a J-beta primer mix along with a sample-barcoded 5' primer. TCRdb reprocessing: public reads trimmed at Q25 with fastp, clones called with MiXCR, in-frame beta chains kept. Each CDR3 protein gets just one entry, which takes the most common genes and DNA from the rows behind it. This sample is represented by 500,000 to 550,000 distinct CDR3 sequences; under 30% of them were singletons. Together, the top ten hold 8.7% of the sample. The same data also went into a second study, on T cells of mothers and their children.

Sequenced material: blood. The receptors come from a boy aged 5 to 17 in good health.

This clonotype was observed a handful of times. J is TRBJ2-1 and V is TRBV11-1, with 10 bases lining up with TRBD2. J lost 6 bases, V lost 5 bases, and 10 bases had no gene match. In germline, CDR1 is SGHAT, CDR2 FQDESV (reference sequence). This CDR3 has 16 amino acids. The CDR3 coding sequence is TGTGCCAGCAGCGGTGATAGAGCGGGAGGGTTCAATGAGCAGTTCTTC. Amino acid sequence: CASSGDRAGGFNEQFF.

The chain has TRBV6-1 and TRBJ1-1; D is perhaps TRBD1 (6 bases). Germline values: CDR1 MNHNS, CDR2 SASEGT. The ends were cut back, 6 bases at V and 4 bases at J, with 24 bases in the middle. The CDR3 spans 17 residues. The CDR3, as DNA: TGTGCCAGCAGCCCCGCTAGGGGGGAATTTGTAAGCACTGAAGCTTTCTTT. It translates to CASSPARGEFVSTEAFF.

The chain carries TRBV3-1 and TRBJ2-5; D gene uncertain. The last part of the DNA fits TRBJ2-7 better; the J call may be wrong. Germline-derived CDR1 and CDR2 are LGHDT and YNNKEL (reference sequence). The length of the CDR3 is 16 residues. The chain's CDR3 is CASSQEVSALSYEQYF. The CDR3 coding sequence is TGTGCCAGCAGCCAAGAAGTGTCGGCCCTCTCCTACGAGCAGTACTTC.

This rearrangement joins TRBV20-1 to TRBJ2-1; TRBD1 or TRBD2 may be the D gene (5 bases each). The germline V gene encodes CDR1 DFQATT and CDR2 SNEGSKA (reference sequence). Deletions cut 7 bases from V and 8 bases from J, with 24 bases between. This CDR3 is built from 15 residues. The chain's CDR3 is CSGPPTPRRGDEQFF. DNA of the CDR3: TGCAGTGGACCCCCCACCCCTCGGCGAGGGGATGAGCAGTTCTTC.

The chain is built from TRBV7-2 and TRBJ2-5, with D possibly being TRBD2 (5 bases). The CDR3 runs to 12 residues. V shed 4 bases and J shed 9 bases, with 12 bases lying between them. Germline V gene lookup returns CDR1 SGHTA and CDR2 FQGNSA. The CDR3 bases are TGTGCCAGCAGCTCTTGGACTGGGTCCCAGTACTTC. This sequence encodes CASSSWTGSQYF.

V gene TRBV29-1 combines with J gene TRBJ2-1; 7 nucleotides agree with TRBD1. Germline CDR1 and CDR2: SQVTM and ANQGSEA. The CDR3 sequence is 14 residues long. J gave up 7 bases and V 1 base, and 7 bases lay outside the gene matches. CDR3 in amino acids: CSVEGQGKKNEQFF. CDR3 nucleotides: TGCAGCGTTGAAGGACAGGGAAAGAAAAATGAGCAGTTCTTC.

V usage is TRBV3-1 and J usage is TRBJ2-5; TRBD2 matches at 7 bases. The CDR3 covers 14 residues. Germline values: CDR1 LGHDT, CDR2 YNNKEL (reference sequence). Trimming cost V 3 bases and J 2 bases; bases outside gene matches: 3. The CDR3 spells CASSQGLLQETQYF. CDR3 sequence (DNA): TGTGCCAGCAGCCAGGGACTACTTCAAGAGACCCAGTACTTC.

This chain links TRBV24-1 with TRBJ2-3, with D maybe TRBD2 (6 bases). The V and J ends lost 3 bases and 7 bases respectively, with 10 bases between them. The CDR3 covers 13 residues. The germline V gene has CDR1 KGHDR and CDR2 SFDVKD. The CDR3 loop is CATSDPGGNTQYF. Written as DNA, the CDR3 is TGTGCCACCAGTGATCCAGGAGGGAATACGCAGTATTTT.

The CDR3 DNA sequence: TGTGCCAGCAGTGTAAGGCGGGGGGGTCAGGGTGAGCAGTTCTTC. Its translation: CASSVRRGGQGEQFF. The rearrangement uses TRBV2 and TRBJ2-1, with 9 nucleotides matching TRBD2. V was clipped by 4 bases and J by 9 bases; unmatched bases: 10. CDR1 SNHLY and CDR2 FYNNEI come from the germline V gene. This CDR3 spans 15 amino acids.

The table lists this clonotype with many counts. The chain links TRBV4-3 to TRBJ2-1; D perhaps matches TRBD2 (7 bases). CDR3 size: 18 residues. Trimming took off 1 base at V and 8 bases at J, with 24 bases between the two ends. Germline CDR1 LGHNA, CDR2 YSLEER. The CDR3 DNA sequence: TGCGCCAGCAGCCAAGTGGTGGCGGGGGCCTCCCCGGGAGATGAGCAGTTCTTC. Amino acid sequence: CASSQVVAGASPGDEQFF.

The CDR3 nucleotides read TGTGCCAGTTCGCAAGGGGCCTCCTTAGTCTACGAGCAGTACTTC. Amino acids: CASSQGASLVYEQYF. This chain links TRBV6-5 with TRBJ2-7; TRBD1 might be the D (5 bases). CDR1 is MNHEY and CDR2 is SVGAGI in the germline V gene. Trimming stripped 9 bases from V and 3 bases from J, with 21 bases between. The CDR3 runs 15 residues.

There are a few counts of this clonotype. The rearrangement links TRBV6-1 to TRBJ2-3; weak D call: TRBD1 (6 bases). This CDR3 comprises 16 residues. V lost 6 bases, J lost 0 bases, and 16 bases lay in between. The V gene's germline CDR1 is MNHNS and CDR2 SASEGT. CDR3 sequence (DNA): TGTGCCAGCAGGAAGTCGGGACATGCTAGCACAGATACGCAGTATTTT. Its translation: CASRKSGHASTDTQYF.

The chain uses TRBV5-6 and TRBJ2-3; D perhaps matches TRBD2 (6 bases). Trimming stripped 0 bases from V and 5 bases from J, with 16 bases between. CDR3 length equals 16 residues. Germline V gene sequence: CDR1 SGHDT, CDR2 YYEEEE. CDR3 protein: CASSLALGTLGDTQYF. In nucleotides, the CDR3 is TGTGCCAGCAGCTTGGCCCTGGGGACTCTTGGAGATACGCAGTATTTT.

The chain employs TRBV9 and TRBJ1-4; D is uncertain. CDR1 is SGDLS and CDR2 is YYNGEE in the germline V gene. This CDR3 has 15 residues. V was pared by 4 bases and J by 5 bases, with 15 bases between. CDR3 amino acids: CASSPRSGINEKLFF. CDR3 nucleotides: TGTGCCAGCAGCCCCCGTAGCGGGATAAATGAAAAACTGTTTTTT.